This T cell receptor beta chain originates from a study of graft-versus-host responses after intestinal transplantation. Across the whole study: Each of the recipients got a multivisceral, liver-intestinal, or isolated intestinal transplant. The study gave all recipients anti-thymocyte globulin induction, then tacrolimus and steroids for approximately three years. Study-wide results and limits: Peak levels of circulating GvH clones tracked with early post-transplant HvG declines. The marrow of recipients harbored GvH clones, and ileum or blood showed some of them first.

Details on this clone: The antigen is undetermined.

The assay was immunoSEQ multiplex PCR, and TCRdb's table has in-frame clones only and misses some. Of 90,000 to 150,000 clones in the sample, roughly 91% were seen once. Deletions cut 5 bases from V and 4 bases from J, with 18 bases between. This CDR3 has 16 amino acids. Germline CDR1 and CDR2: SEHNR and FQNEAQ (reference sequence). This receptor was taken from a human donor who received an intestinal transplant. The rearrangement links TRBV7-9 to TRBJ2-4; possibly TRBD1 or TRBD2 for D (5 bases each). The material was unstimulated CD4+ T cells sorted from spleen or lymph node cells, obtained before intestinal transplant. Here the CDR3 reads CASSAPGADSKNIQYF. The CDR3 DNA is TGTGCCAGCAGCGCCCCCGGGGCAGACTCTAAAAACATTCAGTACTTC.